Below, one TCR beta chain is given with its context. Its antigen specificity is not known. No clone much larger than this one lies a single base away; base qualities are absent. The protocol used for the library was the immunoSEQ multiplex PCR assay. As stored in TCRdb, this immuneACCESS dataset retains in-frame rearrangements with V and J assigned. A fraction of the clones does not appear; measured against another copy, unresolved V genes explain less than half of the discrepancy, and the remainder lacks a known reason. Across this sample there are almost 90,000 clones, with about 94% seen only once. Jointly, the top ten make up roughly 0.22% of the sample. This specimen belongs to a study of technical replicates of blood from a handful of donors (TCRdb year 2017). Based on the germline V gene (reference sequence), the CDR1 and CDR2 sequences are SEHNR and FQNEAQ. Taken from cysteine to phenylalanine, the CDR3 has 14 residues. Of the read, only the CDR3 DNA is kept; its 42 bases are in frame from base 1. V lost 1 base and J lost 5 bases; the stretch between them is 9 bases long.

Sequencing was done on a sample of T cells isolated from PBMCs. The sequence was collected from a human donor in good health. Recombination connected TRBV7-9 to TRBJ2-1; TRBD2 is a possible D gene, resting on 5 matching bases. The nucleotides are TGTGCCAGCAGCTTAGTGGGGAGTCACAATGAGCAGTTCTTC. This codes for CASSLVGSHNEQFF.